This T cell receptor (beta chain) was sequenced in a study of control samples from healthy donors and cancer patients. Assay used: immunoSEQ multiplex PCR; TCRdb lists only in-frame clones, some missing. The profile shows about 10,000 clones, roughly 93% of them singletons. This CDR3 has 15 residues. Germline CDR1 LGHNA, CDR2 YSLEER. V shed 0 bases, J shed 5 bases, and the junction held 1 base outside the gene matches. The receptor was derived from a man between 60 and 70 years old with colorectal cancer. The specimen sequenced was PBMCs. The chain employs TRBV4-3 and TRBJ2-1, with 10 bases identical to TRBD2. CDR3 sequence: CASSQETSGDNEQFF. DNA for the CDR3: TGCGCCAGCAGCCAAGAAACTAGCGGGGACAATGAGCAGTTCTTC.